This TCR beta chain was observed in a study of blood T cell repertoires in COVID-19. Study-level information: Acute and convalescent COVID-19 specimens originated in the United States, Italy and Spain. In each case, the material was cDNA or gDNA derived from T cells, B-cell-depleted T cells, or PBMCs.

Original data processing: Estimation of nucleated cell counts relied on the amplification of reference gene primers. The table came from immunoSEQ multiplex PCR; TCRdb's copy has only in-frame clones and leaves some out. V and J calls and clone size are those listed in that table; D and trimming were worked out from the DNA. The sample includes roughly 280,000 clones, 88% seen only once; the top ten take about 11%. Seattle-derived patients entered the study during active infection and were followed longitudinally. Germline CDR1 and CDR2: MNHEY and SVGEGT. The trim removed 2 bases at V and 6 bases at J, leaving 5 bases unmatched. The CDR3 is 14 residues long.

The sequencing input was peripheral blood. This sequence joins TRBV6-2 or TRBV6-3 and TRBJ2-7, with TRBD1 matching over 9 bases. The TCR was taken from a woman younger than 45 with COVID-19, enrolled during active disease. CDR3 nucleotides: TGTGCCAGCAGTTACCCGGACAGGGGACGCGAGCAGTACTTC. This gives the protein CASSYPDRGREQYF.